The entry below describes one TCR beta chain. Blood CD8+ and CD4+ T cells underwent high-throughput TCR beta sequencing. The CD8+ and CD4+ T cells were isolated magnetically using a negative isolation approach, whereas the TEMRA cells were enriched by FACS. This sample is drawn from a study of CD8 T cells in Susac syndrome. CDR1 MNHEY and CDR2 SMNVEV come from the germline V gene (reference sequence). Between the trimmed V and J ends, which lost 4 bases and 6 bases, there was a span of 10 bases. This CDR3 contains 12 residues. A quantity of about 0.45 to 1 ug RNA underwent reverse transcription using random hexamers. Each CDR3 protein is one row after TCRdb ran MiXCR on the immunoSEQ multiplex PCR reads. The table has about 210,000 distinct CDR3 sequences, about 95% seen once.

The chain couples TRBV27 to TRBJ2-7; D is ambiguous. The clonotype originates from a human donor with multiple sclerosis. Material: CD4+ T cells from PBMCs. The CDR3 loop reads CASSSIYSEQYF. The CDR3 DNA sequence: TGTGCCAGCAGTTCCATATATTCCGAGCAGTACTTC.